The rows below give T cell receptor beta chains drawn from one sample of a study of shared clonotypes between healthy human individuals. Assay used: immunoSEQ multiplex PCR; TCRdb lists only in-frame clones, some missing. Here the sample spans approximately 700,000 clones, about 80% being singletons. The sequencing input was memory CD4+ T cells sorted from blood. The receptors originated from a woman aged 25 to 39 in good health. Each CDR3 is given with its conserved first and last residue. Each record gives: clone size, D gene, J gene, V gene, CDR3 protein, CDR3 DNA. D genes are given only for firm matches. Where a row states a size, it is once, few, many or the class of an expanded clone; other rows omit it.

abundance: -
d_gene: -
j_gene: TRBJ2-3
v_gene: TRBV28
CDR3aa: CASSLLGIREF
CDR3nt: TGTGCCAGCAGTTTATTAGGCATTAGGGAATTT

abundance: many
d_gene: -
j_gene: TRBJ2-3
v_gene: TRBV7-2
CDR3aa: CASSVYLSTDTQYF
CDR3nt: TGTGCCAGCAGCGTATATCTCAGCACAGATACGCAGTATTTT

abundance: -
d_gene: -
j_gene: TRBJ1-1
v_gene: TRBV6-5
CDR3aa: CASTQGGGTEAFF
CDR3nt: TGTGCCAGCACCCAAGGAGGTGGGACTGAAGCTTTCTTT

abundance: -
d_gene: -
j_gene: TRBJ2-2
v_gene: TRBV11-1
CDR3aa: CASSFTAVGRGNTGELFF
CDR3nt: TGTGCCAGCAGCTTCACCGCCGTGGGGCGCGGGAACACCGGGGAGCTGTTTTTT

abundance: -
d_gene: TRBD2
j_gene: TRBJ2-5
v_gene: TRBV18
CDR3aa: CASSPRTSGNGETQYF
CDR3nt: TGTGCCAGCTCACCTAGGACTAGCGGGAACGGGGAGACCCAGTACTTC

abundance: few
d_gene: -
j_gene: TRBJ1-4
v_gene: TRBV19
CDR3aa: CASNSGEVYEKLFF
CDR3nt: TGTGCCAGCAACTCTGGGGAAGTTTATGAAAAACTGTTTTTT

abundance: -
d_gene: TRBD1
j_gene: TRBJ1-1
v_gene: TRBV6-5
CDR3aa: CASSYRQGADTEAFF
CDR3nt: TGTGCCAGCAGTTACCGACAGGGGGCGGACACTGAAGCTTTCTTT

abundance: -
d_gene: -
j_gene: TRBJ1-2
v_gene: TRBV15
CDR3aa: CATSRTKVDTDYGYTF
CDR3nt: TGTGCCACCAGCAGGACGAAGGTGGACACTGACTATGGCTACACCTTC

abundance: few
d_gene: TRBD1
j_gene: TRBJ1-4
v_gene: TRBV29-1
CDR3aa: CSAGTGGREKLFF
CDR3nt: TGCAGCGCCGGGACAGGGGGCAGAGAAAAACTGTTTTTT

abundance: -
d_gene: -
j_gene: TRBJ1-1
v_gene: TRBV19
CDR3aa: CASRDISANTEAFF
CDR3nt: TGTGCCAGTAGAGATATATCAGCGAACACTGAAGCTTTCTTT